This T cell receptor (beta chain) was identified during a study of T cells in Graves' hyperthyroidism and ophthalmopathy. Study conclusions and caveats: The model's output predicted ophthalmopathy at a median of around 6.9 months prior to onset.

V lost 3 bases and J 4 bases, leaving 15 bases between the germline ends. Germline V gene data show CDR1 as DFQATT and CDR2 as SNEGSKA (reference sequence). There are 14 residues in the CDR3. If no ophthalmopathy progression occurred within 18 months, Graves' hyperthyroidism was stable. Disease duration under 2 months; hyperthyroidism patients were aged 18 to 65. Clinical symptoms, serum thyroxine, TRAb, thyroid ultrasound and orbital computed tomography informed diagnoses. This clonotype was picked up a small number of times. The antigen is not known. The CDR3 regions of TCR beta were amplified from RNA transcripts. HTBI primers drove first-round RT-PCR of the TCR CDR3. Using its own MiXCR run on the multiplex PCR reads, TCRdb lists one record per CDR3 protein. The data contain hundreds of thousands of distinct CDR3 sequences, more than 15% of them seen just once; the ten biggest clones take up 7.5% to 9%.

The genes are TRBV20-1 and TRBJ1-2, with D maybe TRBD1 (5 bases). The sequenced sample consisted of blood. The sequence was collected from a young woman with Graves' hyperthyroidism. In DNA, the CDR3 is TGCAGTGCTAGTTGGGACTCCCTCGGCTATGGCTACACCTTC. It yields the protein CSASWDSLGYGYTF.